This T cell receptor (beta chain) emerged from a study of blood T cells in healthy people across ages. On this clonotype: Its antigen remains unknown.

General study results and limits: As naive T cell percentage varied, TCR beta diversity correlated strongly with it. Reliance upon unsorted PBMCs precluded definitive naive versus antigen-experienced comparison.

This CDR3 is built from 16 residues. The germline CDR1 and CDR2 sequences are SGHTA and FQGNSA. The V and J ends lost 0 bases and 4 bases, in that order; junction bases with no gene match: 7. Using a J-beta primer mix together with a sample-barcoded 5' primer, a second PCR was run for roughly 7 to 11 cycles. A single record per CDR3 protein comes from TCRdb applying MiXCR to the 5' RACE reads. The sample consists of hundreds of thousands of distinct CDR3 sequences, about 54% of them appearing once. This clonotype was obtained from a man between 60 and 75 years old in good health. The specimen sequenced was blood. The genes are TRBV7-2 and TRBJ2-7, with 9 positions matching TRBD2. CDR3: CASSLAPGLAGYEQYF. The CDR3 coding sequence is TGTGCCAGCAGCTTAGCCCCGGGACTAGCTGGGTACGAGCAGTACTTC.